A single sample gave rise to the 30 T cell receptor beta chains below, sequenced in a study of cytomegalovirus exposure and HLA in healthy donors. Clones were read by immunoSEQ multiplex PCR, and TCRdb kept only the in-frame ones, dropping some. The sample contains 150,000 to 200,000 clones, 84% of which appear only once. The specimen was PBMCs. These receptors originate from a man aged 25-40 years in good health and CMV-seropositive.

This clone turned up a few times. CDR3 loop: CASSVGQTGEQYF. CDR3 coding DNA: TGTGCCAGCAGCGTTGGACAGACGGGCGAGCAGTACTTC. The chain links TRBV2 to TRBJ2-7; a possible D gene is TRBD1 (6 bases). Deletions cut 6 bases from V and 6 bases from J, with 15 bases between. Per the germline V gene, CDR1 is SNHLY and CDR2 is FYNNEI. This CDR3 is 13 amino acids long.

CDR3: CASSLGGIEQFF. In DNA, the CDR3 is TGCGCCAGCAGCTTGGGAGGGATTGAGCAGTTCTTC. The chain links TRBV5-1 to TRBJ2-1, with D possibly matching TRBD2 (5 bases). V gave up 0 bases and J gave up 9 bases, with 7 bases separating them. CDR1 and CDR2 (germline): SGHRS, YFSETQ. This CDR3 comprises 12 residues.

The chain is built from TRBV10-1 and TRBJ1-1, with unresolved D. The CDR3 loop spans 15 amino acids. V gave up 3 bases and J gave up 3 bases, with 14 bases separating them. Germline V gene lookup returns CDR1 WNHNN and CDR2 SYGVQD (reference sequence). CDR3 in DNA: TGCGCCAGCAGTGACTCGGACGAGGAGGACACTGAAGCTTTCTTT. The encoded protein is CASSDSDEEDTEAFF.

The CDR3 sequence is CSVVRGRGDTQYF. The CDR3 nucleotides are TGCAGCGTTGTCCGTGGCCGGGGAGATACGCAGTATTTT. The chain has TRBV29-1 and TRBJ2-3, with D maybe TRBD2 (5 bases). The CDR3 contains 13 residues. V was pared by 4 bases and J by 5 bases, with 13 bases between. Germline loops: CDR1 SQVTM, CDR2 ANQGSEA.

The rearrangement uses TRBV6-5 and TRBJ2-3; no firm D call. V lost 2 bases to trimming and J lost 3 bases, with 15 bases between them. In germline, CDR1 is MNHEY, CDR2 SVGAGI. CDR3 length: 16 amino acids. For the CDR3, the DNA is TGTGCCAGCAGTTACCGTGGCCGAACGTTAACAGATACGCAGTATTTT. Encoded protein: CASSYRGRTLTDTQYF.

V usage is TRBV28 and J usage is TRBJ1-1, with unresolved D. CDR1 MDHEN and CDR2 SYDVKM come from the germline V gene. This CDR3 comprises 14 residues. V gave up 6 bases and J gave up 1 base, with 12 bases separating them. The CDR3 sequence is CASSQSTGNTEAFF. For the CDR3, the DNA is TGTGCCAGCAGCCAATCGACGGGGAACACTGAAGCTTTCTTT.

The genes are TRBV29-1 and TRBJ2-7; 9 positions agree with TRBD2. V trimming: 1 base; J trimming: 2 bases; junction bases outside the gene matches: 3. The V gene's germline CDR1 is SQVTM and CDR2 ANQGSEA. The CDR3 has 14 amino acids. The CDR3: CSVEGGGRAYEQYF. The CDR3 DNA follows: TGCAGCGTTGAAGGGGGCGGGAGGGCCTACGAGCAGTACTTC.

This clone was observed once. The chain combines TRBV7-8 with TRBJ1-2; 7 bases match TRBD1. Germline-derived CDR1 and CDR2 are SGHVS and FQNEAQ. CDR3 length equals 14 residues. The V gene end was trimmed by 0 bases and the J gene end by 8 bases; junction bases not matched to a gene: 6. The CDR3 DNA is TGTGCCAGCAGCTTAGCACGGACAGGAGTCGGCTACACCTTC. It codes for CASSLARTGVGYTF. Based on the CDR3 plus reference TRBV7-8 and TRBJ1-2, the full variable domain is GAGVSQSPRYKVAKRGQDVALRCDPISGHVSLFWYQQALGQGPEFLTYFQNEAQLDKSGLPSDRFFAERPEGSVSTLKIQRTQQEDSAVYLCASSLARTGVGYTFGSGTRLTVV.

The V and J genes are TRBV19 and TRBJ2-7, with D possibly being TRBD2 (6 bases). Germline assignment: CDR1 LNHDA and CDR2 SQIVND (reference sequence). The CDR3 loop spans 15 amino acids. V was trimmed by 3 bases and J by 6 bases, leaving 18 bases between them. This CDR3 is CASSIGGGYMGEQYF. CDR3 DNA sequence: TGTGCCAGTAGTATTGGCGGAGGGTACATGGGCGAGCAGTACTTC.

This clone came up once. The gene calls are TRBV19 and TRBJ2-1; 7 nucleotides align to TRBD2. V dropped 7 bases and J dropped 9; count of bases not matched to a gene: 18. This CDR3 comprises 16 residues. CDR1 and CDR2 from the germline V gene are LNHDA and SQIVND (reference sequence). The DNA of the CDR3 is TGTGCCAGTATACCAGCGGGACGATCGGGGGTCGCTGAGCAGTTCTTC. Amino acids: CASIPAGRSGVAEQFF.

This chain joins TRBV11-1 and TRBJ2-7, with 8 bases matching TRBD1. The CDR3 extends over 14 amino acids. J was trimmed by 3 bases and V by 5 bases; bases with no gene match: 6. From germline, CDR1 is SGHAT and CDR2 FQDESV (reference sequence). In nucleotides, the CDR3 is TGTGCCAGCAGCATCGGACAGGGATACTACGAGCAGTACTTC. Protein: CASSIGQGYYEQYF. The full variable domain, its missing parts supplied by reference TRBV11-1 and TRBJ2-7, is EAEVAQSPRYKITEKSQAVAFWCDPISGHATLYWYRQILGQGPELLVQFQDESVVDDSQLPKDRFSAERLKGVDSTLKIQPAELGDSAMYLCASSIGQGYYEQYFGPGTRLTVT.

This clone has a handful of counts. The DNA for the CDR3 is TGTGCCAGCAGTTACTCGAGTAGCGGGAGCTACAATGAGCAGTTCTTC. This encodes CASSYSSSGSYNEQFF. This chain connects TRBV6-6 to TRBJ2-1, with 9 bases fitting TRBD2. This CDR3 is 16 amino acids long. From germline, CDR1 is MNHNY and CDR2 SVGAGI (reference sequence). J lost 3 bases, V lost 0 bases, and 3 bases had no gene match.

This clone was counted between two and nine times. V is TRBV29-1 and J is TRBJ2-3; a possible D gene is TRBD2 (6 bases). Germline CDR1 reads SQVTM; CDR2 reads ANQGSEA. This CDR3 comprises 14 residues. V lost 7 bases and J lost 0, with 14 bases in between. CDR3 region: CSAAGTRSTDTQYF. In nucleotides, the CDR3 is TGCAGCGCCGCCGGGACTCGTAGCACAGATACGCAGTATTTT.

The rearrangement uses TRBV7-8 and TRBJ2-2, with 9 bases identical to TRBD1. V lost 5 bases to trimming and J lost 7 bases; unmatched junction nucleotides: 11. The CDR3 length is 16 residues. The germline V gene encodes CDR1 SGHVS and CDR2 FQNEAQ. The CDR3 nucleotides read TGTGCCAGCAGCGCCGAACAACAGGGGGCAGGCGGGGAGCTGTTTTTT. Translation gives CASSAEQQGAGGELFF.

This clone was counted a few times. The rearrangement links TRBV7-9 to TRBJ1-2; D gene ambiguous. The CDR3 runs to 12 residues. CDR1 and CDR2 (germline): SEHNR, FQNEAQ (reference sequence). Trimming took off 8 bases at V and 6 bases at J, with 13 bases between the two ends. The CDR3 nucleotides are TGTGCCAGCCTCGGGATTGGGGATGGCTACACCTTC. Its translation is CASLGIGDGYTF.

The chain has TRBV7-9 and TRBJ2-5; TRBD1 matches at 8 bases. Germline V CDR1 and CDR2: SEHNR, FQNEAQ (reference sequence). J was trimmed by 4 bases and V by 3 bases; bases with no gene match: 7. The CDR3 contains 15 residues. The CDR3 region is CASSFGQGLGETQYF. The CDR3 DNA is TGTGCCAGCAGCTTCGGACAGGGTTTGGGAGAGACCCAGTACTTC.

This chain joins TRBV5-4 and TRBJ1-2, with D tentatively TRBD1 (6 bases). The germline gives CDR1 SGHNT, CDR2 YYREEE (reference sequence). CDR3 length equals 14 residues. V lost 4 bases to trimming and J lost 8 bases, with 18 bases between them. For the CDR3, the DNA is TGTGCCAGCAGCCATTTTTACAGGGCTTTGGGCTACACCTTC. Amino acids: CASSHFYRALGYTF. Looking up the rest from reference TRBV5-4 and TRBJ1-2 gives the full variable domain: ETGVTQSPTHLIKTRGQQVTLRCSSQSGHNTVSWYQQALGQGPQFIFQYYREEENGRGNFPPRFSGLQFPNYSSELNVNALELDDSALYLCASSHFYRALGYTFGSGTRLTVV.

This clone appeared a single time. The V gene is TRBV10-1, the J gene TRBJ2-7; D not resolved. V was clipped by 2 bases and J by 2 bases, with 13 bases between them. The CDR3 runs to 15 residues. CDR1 is WNHNN and CDR2 is SYGVQD in the germline V gene (reference sequence). The CDR3, as DNA: TGCGCCAGCAGTGAGGTCCCTACGTTTCCCTACGAGCAGTACTTC. Translation gives CASSEVPTFPYEQYF.

The rearrangement uses TRBV7-2 and TRBJ1-2; D gene unclear. The CDR3 is made up of 16 amino acids. Germline CDR1 and CDR2: SGHTA and FQGNSA. V lost 5 bases and J lost 4, with 20 bases in between. The chain's CDR3 is CASSQRRGSTSYGYTF. The CDR3 DNA sequence: TGTGCCAGCAGCCAGAGGAGAGGGTCGACAAGCTATGGCTACACCTTC. The full variable domain, with the rest looked up from reference TRBV7-2 and TRBJ1-2, is GAGVSQSPSNKVTEKGKDVELRCDPISGHTALYWYRQSLGQGLEFLIYFQGNSAPDKSGLPSDRFSAERTGGSVSTLTIQRTQQEDSAVYLCASSQRRGSTSYGYTFGSGTRLTVV.

This chain joins TRBV16 and TRBJ1-5; 8 bases align to TRBD1. The CDR3 runs 18 residues. With V trimmed by 2 bases and J by 6 bases, 15 bases remained unmatched. The germline gives CDR1 KGHSY, CDR2 FQNENV. CDR3 in amino acids: CASSQSLNDRGAGQPQHF. The CDR3 DNA reads as TGTGCCAGCAGCCAAAGCCTAAACGACAGGGGCGCAGGTCAGCCCCAGCATTTT.

The V gene is TRBV5-5, the J gene TRBJ2-7; D might be TRBD1 (6 bases). The V and J ends lost 0 bases and 2 bases respectively, with 15 bases between them. Germline assignment: CDR1 SGHKS and CDR2 YYEKEE (reference sequence). The CDR3 spans 16 residues. The CDR3 DNA reads as TGTGCCAGCAGCTTGGCCAGGACAGTCCTTACCTACGAGCAGTACTTC. Protein sequence: CASSLARTVLTYEQYF.

The genes are TRBV18 and TRBJ1-1, with unresolved D. The germline V gene encodes CDR1 KGHSH and CDR2 LQKENI. V shed 3 bases and J shed 5 bases, with 13 bases lying between them. The CDR3 is 14 amino acids. CDR3 loop: CASSPPAGRTEAFF. CDR3 in DNA: TGTGCCAGCTCACCGCCGGCAGGTCGAACTGAAGCTTTCTTT.

The chain employs TRBV10-3 and TRBJ1-2; 7 bases are shared with TRBD1. Germline V lookup: CDR1 ENHRY, CDR2 SYGVKD. This CDR3 has 14 residues. The J segment lost 5 bases and the V segment lost 0 bases, leaving 3 bases of the junction unmatched. CDR3: CAISESDRAYGYTF. The CDR3 nucleotides read TGTGCCATCAGTGAGTCCGACAGGGCTTATGGCTACACCTTC.

This clone occurred once. CDR3 nucleotide sequence: TGTGCCAGCAGTGAGGATGAGGAGGATGAAAAACTGTTTTTT. Translated, it gives CASSEDEEDEKLFF. The genes are TRBV6-5 and TRBJ1-4; no clear D. The CDR3 sequence is 14 residues long. Germline V gene data show CDR1 as MNHEY and CDR2 as SVGAGI. The V and J ends lost 5 bases and 6 bases respectively, with 13 bases between them.

V gene TRBV29-1 combines with J gene TRBJ1-1; 7 nucleotides align to TRBD1. Germline CDR1 and CDR2: SQVTM and ANQGSEA. After removal of 2 bases from V and 1 base from J, the junction contained 1 base not matched to a gene. This CDR3 region has 13 residues. Here the CDR3 reads CSVEWDRNTEAFF. The CDR3, as DNA: TGCAGCGTTGAATGGGACAGGAACACTGAAGCTTTCTTT.

The chain recombines TRBV5-1 with TRBJ2-7; possible D gene TRBD2, 5 bases. CDR1 SGHRS and CDR2 YFSETQ come from the germline V gene. This CDR3 contains 15 residues. V lost 2 bases and J 3 bases, leaving 15 bases between the germline ends. The CDR3 nucleotides are TGCGCCAGCAGCTTCAATGGCGGAGGAGACTACGAGCAGTACTTC. Residues: CASSFNGGGDYEQYF. Together with reference TRBV5-1 and TRBJ2-7, the CDR3 gives the full variable domain: KAGVTQTPRYLIKTRGQQVTLSCSPISGHRSVSWYQQTPGQGLQFLFEYFSETQRNKGNFPGRFSGRQFSNSRSEMNVSTLELGDSALYLCASSFNGGGDYEQYFGPGTRLTVT.

In its sample, this clone was seen once. This sequence joins TRBV28 and TRBJ1-2, with no clear D. The CDR3 length is 14 residues. Germline V gives CDR1 MDHEN, CDR2 SYDVKM. V gave up 7 bases and J gave up 5 bases, with 17 bases separating them. The CDR3 DNA reads as TGTGCCAGCACCCTCGCCGAGAGCCCTTATGGCTACACCTTC. The encoded protein is CASTLAESPYGYTF.

Concerning this clone itself: The same CDR3 can be traced to other DNA sequences in this sample. V usage is TRBV7-2 and J usage is TRBJ2-1; D is unresolved. The CDR3 contains 11 residues. The V end was cut by 5 bases, the J end by 5 bases, with 4 bases between. Germline CDR1 reads SGHTA; CDR2 reads FQGNSA. The CDR3 sequence is CASSPDNEQFF. The CDR3 DNA reads as TGTGCCAGCAGCCCCGACAATGAGCAGTTCTTC.

DNA of the CDR3: TGTGCCAGCTCACCACCGGGAGCGAAGACTGAAGCTTTCTTT. It specifies CASSPPGAKTEAFF. The chain combines TRBV18 with TRBJ1-1; D uncertain. Trimming pared 0 bases from V and 5 bases from J, leaving 10 bases between. The CDR3 has 14 residues. The germline CDR1 and CDR2 sequences are KGHSH and LQKENI.

This clone showed up just a few times. The chain recombines TRBV7-9 with TRBJ2-4; D is unresolved. The germline V and J ends were trimmed by 1 base and 7 bases, with 5 bases remaining between them. CDR1 and CDR2 from the germline V gene are SEHNR and FQNEAQ (reference sequence). The CDR3 runs 12 residues. The chain's CDR3 is CASSLERNIQYF. The DNA for the CDR3 is TGTGCCAGCAGCTTAGAGAGGAACATTCAGTACTTC.